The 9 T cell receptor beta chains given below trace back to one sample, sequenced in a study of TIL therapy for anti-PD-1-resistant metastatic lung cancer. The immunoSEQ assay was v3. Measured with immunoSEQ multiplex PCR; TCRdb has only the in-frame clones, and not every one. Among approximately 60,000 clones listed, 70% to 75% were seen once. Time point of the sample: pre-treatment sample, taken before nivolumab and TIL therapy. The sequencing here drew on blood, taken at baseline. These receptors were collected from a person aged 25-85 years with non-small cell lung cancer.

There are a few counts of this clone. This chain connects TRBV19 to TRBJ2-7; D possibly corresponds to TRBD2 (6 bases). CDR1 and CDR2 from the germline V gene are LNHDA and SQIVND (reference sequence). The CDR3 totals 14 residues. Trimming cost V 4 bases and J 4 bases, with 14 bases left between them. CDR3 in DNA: TGTGCCAGTAGTAGTGGGACTCCTCCGTACGAGCAGTACTTC. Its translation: CASSSGTPPYEQYF.

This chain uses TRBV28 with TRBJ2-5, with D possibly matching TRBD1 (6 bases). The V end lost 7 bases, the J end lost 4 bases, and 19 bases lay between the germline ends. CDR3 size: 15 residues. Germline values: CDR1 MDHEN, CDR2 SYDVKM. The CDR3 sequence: CASTLAPGVPETQYF. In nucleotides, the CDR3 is TGTGCCAGCACCCTAGCCCCAGGGGTACCAGAGACCCAGTACTTC.

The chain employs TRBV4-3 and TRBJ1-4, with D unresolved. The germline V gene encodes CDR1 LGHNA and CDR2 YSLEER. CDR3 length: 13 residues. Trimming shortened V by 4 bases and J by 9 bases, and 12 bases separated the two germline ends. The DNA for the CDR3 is TGCGCCAGCAGCCCGAAAAATGGGCAAAAACTGTTTTTT. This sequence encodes CASSPKNGQKLFF.

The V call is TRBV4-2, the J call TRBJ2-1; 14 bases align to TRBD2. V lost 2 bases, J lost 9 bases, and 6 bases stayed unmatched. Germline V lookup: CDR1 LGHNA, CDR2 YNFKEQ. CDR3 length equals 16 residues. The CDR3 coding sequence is TGTGCCAGCAGCCAACGGGGACTAGCGGGAGAAGGTGAGCAGTTCTTC. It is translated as CASSQRGLAGEGEQFF.

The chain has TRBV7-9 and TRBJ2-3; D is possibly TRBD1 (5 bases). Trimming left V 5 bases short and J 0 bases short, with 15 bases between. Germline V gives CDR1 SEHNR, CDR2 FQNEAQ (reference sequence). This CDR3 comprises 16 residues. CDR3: CASSLTGRPSTDTQYF. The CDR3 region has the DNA TGTGCCAGCAGCCTAACAGGTCGCCCGAGCACAGATACGCAGTATTTT.

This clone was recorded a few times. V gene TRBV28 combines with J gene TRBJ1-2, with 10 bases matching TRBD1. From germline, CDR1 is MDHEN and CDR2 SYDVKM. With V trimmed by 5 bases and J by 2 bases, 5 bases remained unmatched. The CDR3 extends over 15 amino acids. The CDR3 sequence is CASSHRTGGNYGYTF. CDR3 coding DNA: TGTGCCAGCAGTCACCGGACAGGGGGGAACTATGGCTACACCTTC.

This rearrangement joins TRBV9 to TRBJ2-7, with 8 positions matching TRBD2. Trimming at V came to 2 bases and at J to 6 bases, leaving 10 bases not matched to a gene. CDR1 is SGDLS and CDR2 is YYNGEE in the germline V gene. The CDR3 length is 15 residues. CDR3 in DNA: TGTGCCAGCAGCGTGTCTGTCGGGGGGGCCGTCGAGCAGTACTTC. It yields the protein CASSVSVGGAVEQYF.

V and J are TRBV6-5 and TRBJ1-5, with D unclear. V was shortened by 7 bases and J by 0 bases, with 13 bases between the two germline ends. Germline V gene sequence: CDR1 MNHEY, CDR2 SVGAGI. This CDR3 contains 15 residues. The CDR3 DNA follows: TGTGCCAGCACCACGGTGCAGAATAGCAATCAGCCCCAGCATTTT. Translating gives CASTTVQNSNQPQHF.

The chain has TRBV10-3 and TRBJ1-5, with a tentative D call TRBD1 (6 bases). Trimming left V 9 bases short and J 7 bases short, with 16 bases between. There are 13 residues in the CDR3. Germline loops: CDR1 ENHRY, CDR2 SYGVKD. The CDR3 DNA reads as TGTGCCATGGGAGGGGGGCTGATGCAGCCCCAGCATTTT. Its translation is CAMGGGLMQPQHF.